The clone carrying this TCR beta chain was detected many times. This CDR3 contains 14 residues. Unmatched junction bases numbered 12, after V lost 7 bases and J lost 6 bases. The germline V gene encodes CDR1 SQVTM and CDR2 ANQGSEA. The data are from a study of T cells after yellow fever vaccination. Turning to the study itself: In the case of low-cell-number fractions, SMART-Seq v4 Ultra Low Input was used for preparation.

Each CDR3 protein gets one entry after TCRdb re-called the 5' RACE reads with MiXCR. Altogether about 330,000 distinct CDR3 sequences are present, 6.8% being singletons, with the ten largest covering 15% to 20%. The sequence was obtained from a man aged 18-30 years who received the YFV17D yellow fever vaccine. The source material was PBMCs, sampled more than 40 days after the first yellow fever vaccination. V usage is TRBV29-1 and J usage is TRBJ2-3; 8 bases map to TRBD1. As DNA, the CDR3 is TGCAGCGCAACTGACTCAGGGGGCTGGGATACGCAGTATTTT. It specifies CSATDSGGWDTQYF.